This TCR beta chain stems from a study of technical replicates of blood from a few donors. The method was immunoSEQ multiplex PCR; TCRdb's version includes in-frame clones alone and lacks a portion of them. This table holds some 13,000 clones, 79% found once. Germline V gene data show CDR1 as SEHNR and CDR2 as FQNEAQ (reference sequence). The CDR3 length is 14 residues. Trimming took 3 bases from V and 8 from J, leaving 14 bases between them. Specimen: PBMCs. The chain couples TRBV7-9 to TRBJ2-1; D is possibly TRBD1 (5 bases). The source is a human donor in good health. The CDR3 loop reads CASSFRVSNDEQFF. DNA for the CDR3: TGTGCCAGCAGCTTCAGGGTTAGCAACGATGAGCAGTTCTTC.